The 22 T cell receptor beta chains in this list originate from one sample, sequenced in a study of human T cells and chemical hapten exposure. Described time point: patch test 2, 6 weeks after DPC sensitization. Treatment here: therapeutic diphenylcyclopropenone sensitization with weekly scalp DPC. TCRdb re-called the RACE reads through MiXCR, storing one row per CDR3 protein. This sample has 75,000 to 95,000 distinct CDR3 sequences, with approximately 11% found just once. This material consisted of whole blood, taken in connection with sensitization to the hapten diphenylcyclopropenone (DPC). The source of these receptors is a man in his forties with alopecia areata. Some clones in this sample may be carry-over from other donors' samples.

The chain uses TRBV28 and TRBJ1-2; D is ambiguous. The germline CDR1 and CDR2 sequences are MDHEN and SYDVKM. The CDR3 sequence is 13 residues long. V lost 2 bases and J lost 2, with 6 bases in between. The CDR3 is CASSLPVNYGYTF. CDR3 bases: TGTGCCAGCAGTTTACCGGTAAACTATGGCTACACCTTC.

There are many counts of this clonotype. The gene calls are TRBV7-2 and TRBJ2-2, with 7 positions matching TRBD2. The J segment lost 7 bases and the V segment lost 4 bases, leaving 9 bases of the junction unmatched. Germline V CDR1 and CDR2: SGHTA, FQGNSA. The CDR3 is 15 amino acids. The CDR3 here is CASSSASAGNGELFF. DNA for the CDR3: TGTGCCAGCAGCTCGGCGTCAGCGGGAAACGGGGAGCTGTTTTTT.

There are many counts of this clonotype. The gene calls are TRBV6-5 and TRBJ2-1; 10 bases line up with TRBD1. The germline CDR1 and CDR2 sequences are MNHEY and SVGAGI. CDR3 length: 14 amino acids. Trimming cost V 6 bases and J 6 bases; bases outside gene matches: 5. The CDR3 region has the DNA TGTGCCAGCAGAACCGGGACAGGGGTCAATGAGCAGTTCTTC. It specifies CASRTGTGVNEQFF.

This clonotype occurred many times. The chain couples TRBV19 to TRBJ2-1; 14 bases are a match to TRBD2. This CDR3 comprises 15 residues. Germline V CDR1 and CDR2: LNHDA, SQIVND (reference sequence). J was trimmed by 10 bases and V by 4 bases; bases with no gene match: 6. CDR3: CASSKWTSGRREQFF. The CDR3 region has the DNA TGTGCCAGTAGTAAGTGGACTAGCGGGAGGAGGGAGCAGTTCTTC.

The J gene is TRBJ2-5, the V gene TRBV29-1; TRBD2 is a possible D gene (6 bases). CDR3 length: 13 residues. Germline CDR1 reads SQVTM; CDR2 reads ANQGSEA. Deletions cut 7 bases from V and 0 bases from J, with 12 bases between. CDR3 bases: TGCAGCGGCGGGGAGCGGTACCAAGAGACCCAGTACTTC. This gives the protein CSGGERYQETQYF.

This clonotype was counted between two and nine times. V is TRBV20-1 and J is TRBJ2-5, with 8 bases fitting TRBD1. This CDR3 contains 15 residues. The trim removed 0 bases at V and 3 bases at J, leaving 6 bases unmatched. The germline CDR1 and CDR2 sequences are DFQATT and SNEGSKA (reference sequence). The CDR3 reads CSARDQATGEETQYF. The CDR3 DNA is TGCAGTGCTAGAGATCAGGCGACAGGGGAAGAGACCCAGTACTTC.

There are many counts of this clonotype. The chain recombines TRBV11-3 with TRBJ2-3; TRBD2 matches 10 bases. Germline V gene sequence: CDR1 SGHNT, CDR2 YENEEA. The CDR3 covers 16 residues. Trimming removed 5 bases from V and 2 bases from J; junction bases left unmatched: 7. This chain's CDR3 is CASSGTSGISTDTQYF. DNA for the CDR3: TGTGCCAGCAGCGGTACTAGCGGGATTTCCACAGATACGCAGTATTTT.

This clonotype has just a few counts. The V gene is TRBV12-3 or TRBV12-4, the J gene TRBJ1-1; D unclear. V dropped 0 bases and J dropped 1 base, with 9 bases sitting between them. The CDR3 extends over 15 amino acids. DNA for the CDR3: TGTGCCAGCAGTTTAGCGCGGTTTGGGAACACTGAAGCTTTCTTT. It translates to CASSLARFGNTEAFF.

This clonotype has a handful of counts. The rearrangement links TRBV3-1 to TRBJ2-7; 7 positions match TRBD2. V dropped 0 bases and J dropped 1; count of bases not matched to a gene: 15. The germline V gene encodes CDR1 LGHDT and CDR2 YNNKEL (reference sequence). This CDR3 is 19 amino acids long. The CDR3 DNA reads TGTGCCAGCAGCCAAGATGCGAGGGAGGGGAACCCTACATCCTACGAGCAGTACTTC. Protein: CASSQDAREGNPTSYEQYF.

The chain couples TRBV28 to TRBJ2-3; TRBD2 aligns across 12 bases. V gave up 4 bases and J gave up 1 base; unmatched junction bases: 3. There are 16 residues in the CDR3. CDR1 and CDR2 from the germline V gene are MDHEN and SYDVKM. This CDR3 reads CASSSPSGRGTDTQYF. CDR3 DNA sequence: TGTGCCAGCAGTTCCCCTAGCGGGAGGGGCACAGATACGCAGTATTTT.

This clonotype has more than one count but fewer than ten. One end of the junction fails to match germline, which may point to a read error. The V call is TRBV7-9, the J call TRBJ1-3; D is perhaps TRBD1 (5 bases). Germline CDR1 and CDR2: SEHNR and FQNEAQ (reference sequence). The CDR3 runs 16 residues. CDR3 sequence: CASSLAQGFSGNTIYF. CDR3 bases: TGTGCCAGCAGCCTAGCCCAGGGTTTCTCTGGAAACACCATATATTTT.

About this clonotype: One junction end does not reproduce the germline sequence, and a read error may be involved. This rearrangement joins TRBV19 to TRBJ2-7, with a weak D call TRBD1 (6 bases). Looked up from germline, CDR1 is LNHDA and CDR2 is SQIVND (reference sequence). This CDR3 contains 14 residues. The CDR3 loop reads CARSIPGVNYEQYF. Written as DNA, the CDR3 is TGTGCCCGTAGTATCCCAGGGGTCAACTACGAGCAGTACTTC.

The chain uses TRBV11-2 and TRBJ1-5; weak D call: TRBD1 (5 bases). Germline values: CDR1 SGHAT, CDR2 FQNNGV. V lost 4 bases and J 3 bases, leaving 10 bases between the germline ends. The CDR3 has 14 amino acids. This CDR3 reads CASSSQGINQPQHF. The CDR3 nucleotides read TGTGCCAGCAGCTCCCAGGGTATCAATCAGCCCCAGCATTTT.

The CDR3 DNA reads as TGTGCCAGCAGCTTGAAATGGACTGTTAAAGAGACCCAGTACTTC. Its protein is CASSLKWTVKETQYF. J is TRBJ2-5 and V is TRBV7-2, with a tentative D call TRBD2 (5 bases). With 3 bases removed from V and 3 bases from J, the gap between germline ends came to 14 bases. Germline V gives CDR1 SGHTA, CDR2 FQGNSA. The CDR3 covers 15 residues.

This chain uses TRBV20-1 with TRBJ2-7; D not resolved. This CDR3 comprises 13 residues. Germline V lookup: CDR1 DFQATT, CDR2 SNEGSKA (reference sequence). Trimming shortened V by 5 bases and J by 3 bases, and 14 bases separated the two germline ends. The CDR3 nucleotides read TGCAGTGCTGGTTCCGGGCTTGGCTACGAGCAGTACTTC. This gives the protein CSAGSGLGYEQYF.

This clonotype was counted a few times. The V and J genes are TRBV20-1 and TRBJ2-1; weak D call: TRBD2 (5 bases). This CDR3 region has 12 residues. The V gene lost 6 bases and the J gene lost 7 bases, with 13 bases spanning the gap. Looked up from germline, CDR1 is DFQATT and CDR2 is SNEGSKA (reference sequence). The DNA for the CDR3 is TGCAGTGCGCGGGCCGTTAGAAATGAGCAGTTCTTC. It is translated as CSARAVRNEQFF.

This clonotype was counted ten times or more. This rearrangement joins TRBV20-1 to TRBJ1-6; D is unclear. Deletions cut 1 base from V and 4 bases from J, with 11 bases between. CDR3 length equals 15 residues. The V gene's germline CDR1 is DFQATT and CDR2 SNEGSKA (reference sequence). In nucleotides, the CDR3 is TGCAGTGCTAGAGTATCAGGATCTTATAATTCACCCCTCCACTTT. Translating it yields CSARVSGSYNSPLHF.

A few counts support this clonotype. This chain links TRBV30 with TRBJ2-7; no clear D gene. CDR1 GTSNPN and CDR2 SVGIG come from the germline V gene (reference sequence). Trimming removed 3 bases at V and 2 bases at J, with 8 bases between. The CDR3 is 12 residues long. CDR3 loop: CAWSLNAYEQYF. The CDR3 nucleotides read TGTGCCTGGAGCCTCAATGCCTACGAGCAGTACTTC.

The CDR3 protein is CATSRDWGGRSYEQYF. The CDR3 DNA reads TGTGCCACCAGCAGAGATTGGGGGGGCAGGTCGTACGAGCAGTACTTC. The gene calls are TRBV15 and TRBJ2-7, with D tentatively TRBD2 (7 bases). Trimming shortened V by 0 bases and J by 4 bases, and 16 bases separated the two germline ends. CDR3 length: 16 residues. Germline CDR1 and CDR2: LNHNV and YYDKDF (reference sequence).

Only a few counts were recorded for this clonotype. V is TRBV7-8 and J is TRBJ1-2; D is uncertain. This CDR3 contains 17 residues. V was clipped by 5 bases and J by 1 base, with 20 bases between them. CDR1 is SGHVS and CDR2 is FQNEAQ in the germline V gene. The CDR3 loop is CASSRRLLFLNNYGYTF. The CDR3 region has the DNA TGTGCCAGCAGCCGCCGCCTATTGTTCCTGAATAACTATGGCTACACCTTC.

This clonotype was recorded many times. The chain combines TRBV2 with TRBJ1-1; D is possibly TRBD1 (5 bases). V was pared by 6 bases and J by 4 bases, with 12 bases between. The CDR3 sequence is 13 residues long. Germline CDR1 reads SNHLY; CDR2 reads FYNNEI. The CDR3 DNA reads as TGTGCCAGCAGCAGGGAGCTAGGCACTGAAGCTTTCTTT. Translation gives CASSRELGTEAFF.

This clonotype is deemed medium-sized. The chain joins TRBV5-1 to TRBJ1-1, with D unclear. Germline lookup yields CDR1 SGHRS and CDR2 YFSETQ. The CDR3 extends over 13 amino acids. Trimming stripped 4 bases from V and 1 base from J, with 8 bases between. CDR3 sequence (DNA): TGCGCCAGCAGCCTTGGCCCGAACACTGAAGCTTTCTTT. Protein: CASSLGPNTEAFF.